The 21 T cell receptor beta chains listed next were all sequenced from one sample in a study of shared clonotypes between healthy human individuals. The repertoire was sequenced with immunoSEQ multiplex PCR; TCRdb's copy has only in-frame clones and lacks some. This table holds 2.5 million or so clones, more than 80% found once. Sequencing input: naive CD4+ T cells sorted from blood. Subset denoted: CD45RA+ positively selected. These receptors were collected from a man between 18 and 29 years old in good health.

The chain joins TRBV7-6 to TRBJ2-7; perhaps TRBD2 as D (7 bases). The CDR3 runs 16 residues. With 1 base removed from V and 2 bases from J, the gap between germline ends came to 15 bases. Germline V CDR1 and CDR2: SGHVS, FNYEAQ. The CDR3 sequence: CASSLGSGGLPYEQYF. The CDR3 DNA is TGTGCCAGCAGCTTAGGGTCGGGGGGCCTCCCCTACGAGCAGTACTTC.

This clone was detected once. V gene TRBV27 combines with J gene TRBJ1-2; D ambiguous. CDR1 and CDR2 from the germline V gene are MNHEY and SMNVEV (reference sequence). With 3 bases removed from V and 4 bases from J, the gap between germline ends came to 9 bases. The CDR3 has 13 amino acids. The chain's CDR3 is CASSFSSGYGYTF. The CDR3 DNA reads TGTGCCAGCAGTTTTTCGAGTGGCTATGGCTACACCTTC.

CDR3 DNA: TGCGCCAGCAGCCCCGGGGGGACGCTGGGGTCGGAGACCCAGTACTTC. As protein: CASSPGGTLGSETQYF. The J gene is TRBJ2-5, the V gene TRBV5-1; 7 bases are shared with TRBD2. Germline-derived CDR1 and CDR2 are SGHRS and YFSETQ. This CDR3 is built from 16 residues. V was clipped by 4 bases and J by 5 bases; unmatched bases: 14.

The chain couples TRBV27 to TRBJ2-7; TRBD1 aligns across 7 bases. V dropped 3 bases and J dropped 3; count of bases not matched to a gene: 5. Germline V gene lookup returns CDR1 MNHEY and CDR2 SMNVEV (reference sequence). This CDR3 has 14 residues. CDR3 in amino acids: CASSLNRGNYEQYF. CDR3 bases: TGTGCCAGCAGTTTGAACAGGGGAAACTACGAGCAGTACTTC.

V is TRBV5-6 and J is TRBJ1-6, with TRBD1 as a possible D gene (5 bases). The V and J ends lost 4 bases and 0 bases respectively, with 14 bases between them. This CDR3 has 17 residues. CDR1 and CDR2 (germline): SGHDT, YYEEEE. CDR3 nucleotide sequence: TGTGCCAGCAGCCTAGCAGGGTTTGGCTCCTATAATTCACCCCTCCACTTT. Residues: CASSLAGFGSYNSPLHF.

The chain recombines TRBV5-6 with TRBJ1-1; TRBD1 might be the D (6 bases). Germline V CDR1 and CDR2: SGHDT, YYEEEE. Trimming took off 1 base at V and 6 bases at J, with 13 bases between the two ends. This CDR3 has 14 amino acids. The CDR3 protein is CASSLPLRGAEAFF. The CDR3 nucleotides read TGTGCCAGCAGCTTGCCGCTAAGGGGGGCTGAAGCTTTCTTT.

The gene calls are TRBV6-5 and TRBJ2-7, with D perhaps assigned TRBD1 or TRBD2 (6 bases each). V gave up 7 bases and J gave up 1 base, with 17 bases separating them. The CDR3 extends over 15 amino acids. Germline CDR1 MNHEY, CDR2 SVGAGI. The CDR3 nucleotides read TGTGCCAGCACCCCAATGGGGGGCCCTTCCTACGAGCAGTACTTC. It translates to CASTPMGGPSYEQYF.

Worth noting for this clone: This CDR3 is also generated by other DNA sequences in the sample. The V and J genes are TRBV7-2 and TRBJ2-7; D ambiguous. Trimming pared 3 bases from V and 0 bases from J, leaving 6 bases between. Germline CDR1 reads SGHTA; CDR2 reads FQGNSA. The CDR3 spans 13 residues. Here the CDR3 DNA reads TGTGCCAGCAGCTTCGGCTACTCCTACGAGCAGTACTTC. Translating it yields CASSFGYSYEQYF.

This chain connects TRBV11-3 to TRBJ2-7; no clear D. Germline values: CDR1 SGHNT, CDR2 YENEEA. V was pared by 2 bases and J by 3 bases, with 5 bases between. The CDR3 spans 12 residues. The CDR3 DNA reads as TGTGCCAGCAGCTTAAAGGGCTACGAGCAGTACTTC. Translation gives CASSLKGYEQYF.

J is TRBJ2-7 and V is TRBV6-6; the match to TRBD1 covers 8 bases. Losses at the gene ends were 7 bases for V and 4 bases for J; bases not matched to a gene: 12. Germline loops: CDR1 MNHNY, CDR2 SVGAGI (reference sequence). CDR3 length equals 15 residues. The CDR3 coding sequence is TGTGCCAGCACCGCCAGGGGGCCTTGGGCGTACGAGCAGTACTTC. Amino acid sequence: CASTARGPWAYEQYF.

The chain joins TRBV5-1 to TRBJ2-7, with D perhaps TRBD1 or TRBD2 (5 bases each). This CDR3 has 14 amino acids. Trimming shortened V by 4 bases and J by 5 bases, and 16 bases separated the two germline ends. CDR1 is SGHRS, CDR2 YFSETQ, per germline. For the CDR3, the DNA is TGCGCCAGCAGCACCGGGACCCCGCAGAACGAGCAGTACTTC. It translates to CASSTGTPQNEQYF. Combining the CDR3 with reference TRBV5-1 and TRBJ2-7 gives the whole variable domain KAGVTQTPRYLIKTRGQQVTLSCSPISGHRSVSWYQQTPGQGLQFLFEYFSETQRNKGNFPGRFSGRQFSNSRSEMNVSTLELGDSALYLCASSTGTPQNEQYFGPGTRLTVT.

The V call is TRBV5-4, the J call TRBJ2-1; 12 positions agree with TRBD2. V lost 4 bases to trimming and J lost 0 bases; unmatched junction nucleotides: 8. This CDR3 has 18 residues. Germline CDR1 is SGHNT and CDR2 is YYREEE (reference sequence). The CDR3 DNA sequence: TGTGCCAGCAGCCCTCGATCTAGCGGGGGGGGCTCCTACAATGAGCAGTTCTTC. Translating it yields CASSPRSSGGGSYNEQFF.

The rearrangement joins TRBV4-1 to TRBJ2-7; 14 bases map to TRBD2. The CDR3 totals 15 residues. Per germline, CDR1 MGHRA and CDR2 YSYEKL. With 6 bases clipped from V and 5 bases from J, the junction kept 6 bases outside the gene matches. CDR3 amino acids: CASRTSGRADDEQYF. The CDR3 bases are TGCGCCAGCAGGACTAGCGGGAGGGCCGATGACGAGCAGTACTTC.

This clone has only one observation. Other DNA sequences within the sample encode an identical CDR3. J is TRBJ1-1 and V is TRBV25-1, with D perhaps matching TRBD1 (5 bases). The CDR3 is 13 residues long. Trimming took off 8 bases at V and 2 bases at J, with 12 bases between the two ends. The V gene's germline CDR1 is MGHDK and CDR2 SYGVNS. The CDR3 DNA follows: TGTGCCAGCTCGGGACGGGCAAACACTGAAGCTTTCTTT. Residues: CASSGRANTEAFF.

Worth noting for this clone: This specimen includes other DNA sequences encoding the same CDR3. J is TRBJ2-5 and V is TRBV2, with TRBD2 identical over 9 bases. The CDR3 sequence is 14 residues long. The V segment lost 6 bases and the J segment 5 bases; nucleotides outside the gene matches: 7. CDR1 SNHLY and CDR2 FYNNEI come from the germline V gene. CDR3 region: CASRTSGGGETQYF. The CDR3 DNA reads as TGTGCCAGCAGGACTAGCGGAGGAGGCGAGACCCAGTACTTC.

This sequence joins TRBV9 and TRBJ2-5; 9 bases map to TRBD1. The better agreement between TRBJ2-7 and the DNA end casts doubt on the J call. Germline CDR1 and CDR2: SGDLS and YYNGEE. The length of the CDR3 is 16 residues. The CDR3 is CASSVATGQGVDEQYF. The CDR3 DNA is TGTGCCAGCAGCGTAGCTACGGGACAGGGTGTGGACGAGCAGTACTTC.

This clone was counted a single time. The V gene is TRBV7-2, the J gene TRBJ1-2, with D unclear. V lost 1 base, J lost 3 bases, and 12 bases lay in between. The germline V gene encodes CDR1 SGHTA and CDR2 FQGNSA. This CDR3 has 15 amino acids. The CDR3 bases are TGTGCCAGCAGCTTAGGCGAACTCCGGCACTATGGCTACACCTTC. Translating it yields CASSLGELRHYGYTF.

The V and J genes are TRBV5-6 and TRBJ2-6; D gene unclear. Germline-derived CDR1 and CDR2 are SGHDT and YYEEEE. Trimming took 0 bases from V and 2 from J, leaving 9 bases between them. The CDR3 has 16 residues. For the CDR3, the DNA is TGTGCCAGCAGCTTGGAGGGTAAGGCTGGGGCCAACGTCCTGACTTTC. Its protein product is CASSLEGKAGANVLTF. Full variable domain (outside the CDR3, taken from reference TRBV5-6 and TRBJ2-6): DAGVTQSPTHLIKTRGQQVTLRCSPKSGHDTVSWYQQALGQGPQFIFQYYEEEERQRGNFPDRFSGHQFPNYSSELNVNALLLGDSALYLCASSLEGKAGANVLTFGAGSRLTVL.

The J gene is TRBJ1-1, the V gene TRBV30, with D possibly being TRBD1 (6 bases). V gave up 4 bases and J gave up 5 bases, with 11 bases separating them. Germline assignment: CDR1 GTSNPN and CDR2 SVGIG (reference sequence). This CDR3 is 12 amino acids long. CDR3 in DNA: TGTGCCTGGACCCCAGGGGTAACTGAAGCTTTCTTT. This codes for CAWTPGVTEAFF.

This clone was seen only a few times. The V call is TRBV6-1, the J call TRBJ1-1; no clear D. There are 10 residues in the CDR3. V lost 3 bases, J lost 13 bases, and 9 bases lay in between. The V gene's germline CDR1 is MNHNS and CDR2 SASEGT. The CDR3 sequence: CASSDRTDFF. The CDR3 nucleotides read TGTGCCAGCAGTGACCGAACTGATTTCTTT.

About this clone: The identical CDR3 is also encoded by other nucleotide sequences in the sample. The rearrangement uses TRBV7-2 and TRBJ2-7; 7 bases are a match to TRBD1. The CDR3 loop spans 14 amino acids. V shed 0 bases and J 2 bases; nucleotides not matched to a gene: 1. Germline V CDR1 and CDR2: SGHTA, FQGNSA. CDR3 nucleotides: TGTGCCAGCAGCTTAGCACAGGGGCCCTACGAGCAGTACTTC. Amino acid sequence: CASSLAQGPYEQYF.